These 5 T cell receptor beta chains were sequenced from one sample in a study of somatic mutations in cytotoxic T cells in rheumatoid arthritis. Clones were sequenced by immunoSEQ multiplex PCR, and TCRdb holds only the in-frame ones, with some missing. The sample contains thousands of clones, 74% of which appear only once. The sequencing input was CD8+ T cells sorted from blood. The source is an adult with rheumatoid arthritis.

The chain carries TRBV28 and TRBJ1-1, with D tentatively TRBD1 (5 bases). Trimming removed 2 bases from V and 5 bases from J, with 12 bases in between. This CDR3 region has 14 residues. CDR1 and CDR2 (germline): MDHEN, SYDVKM. DNA of the CDR3: TGTGCCAGCAGTTTAAACTTAGGGGAAACTGAAGCTTTCTTT. Translation gives CASSLNLGETEAFF.

This sequence joins TRBV5-1 and TRBJ2-3; TRBD2 matches at 9 bases. Trimming removed 3 bases from V and 4 bases from J; junction bases left unmatched: 6. The CDR3 loop spans 15 amino acids. Germline V gene lookup returns CDR1 SGHRS and CDR2 YFSETQ. The CDR3 DNA sequence: TGCGCCAGCAGCTCCTCCCTAGCGGGGCCAGATACGCAGTATTTT. Amino acid sequence: CASSSSLAGPDTQYF.

Only a few counts were recorded for this clone. J is TRBJ2-1 and V is TRBV7-9; possible D gene TRBD1, 5 bases. CDR1 and CDR2 from the germline V gene are SEHNR and FQNEAQ (reference sequence). The CDR3 runs 15 residues. Deletions cut 1 base from V and 0 bases from J, with 7 bases between. This chain's CDR3 is CASSLGTSSYNEQFF. CDR3 in DNA: TGTGCCAGCAGCTTAGGGACAAGCTCCTACAATGAGCAGTTCTTC.

The chain recombines TRBV6-1 with TRBJ2-7, with a possible D match to TRBD1 (5 bases). This CDR3 region has 17 residues. The V end lost 0 bases, the J end lost 3 bases, and 18 bases lay between the germline ends. Per germline, CDR1 MNHNS and CDR2 SASEGT. CDR3 coding DNA: TGTGCCAGCAGTGAAGCTCAGGGCAGTCCTTATCGCTACGAGCAGTACTTC. It codes for CASSEAQGSPYRYEQYF.

V usage is TRBV4-3 and J usage is TRBJ2-5; 7 bases align to TRBD2. The CDR3 has 16 residues. Trimming cost V 0 bases and J 2 bases; bases outside gene matches: 6. Germline V gene sequence: CDR1 LGHNA, CDR2 YSLEER. The chain's CDR3 is CASSQDLVGGQETQYF. Here the CDR3 DNA reads TGCGCCAGCAGCCAAGATTTGGTGGGGGGGCAAGAGACCCAGTACTTC.